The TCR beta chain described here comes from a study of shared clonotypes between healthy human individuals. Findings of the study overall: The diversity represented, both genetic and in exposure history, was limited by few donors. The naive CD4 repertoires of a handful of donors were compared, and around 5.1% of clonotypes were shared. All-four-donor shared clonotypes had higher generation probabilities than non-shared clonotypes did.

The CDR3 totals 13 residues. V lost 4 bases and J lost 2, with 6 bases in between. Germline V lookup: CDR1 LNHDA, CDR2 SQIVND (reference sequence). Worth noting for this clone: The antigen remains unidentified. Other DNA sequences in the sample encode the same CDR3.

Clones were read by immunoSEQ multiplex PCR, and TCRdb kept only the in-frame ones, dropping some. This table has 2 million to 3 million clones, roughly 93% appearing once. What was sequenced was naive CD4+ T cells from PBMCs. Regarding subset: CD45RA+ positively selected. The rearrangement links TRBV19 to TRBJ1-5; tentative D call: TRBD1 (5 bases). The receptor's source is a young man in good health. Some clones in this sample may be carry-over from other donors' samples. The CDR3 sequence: CASSKQGNQPQHF. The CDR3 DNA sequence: TGTGCCAGTAGTAAACAGGGCAATCAGCCCCAGCATTTT. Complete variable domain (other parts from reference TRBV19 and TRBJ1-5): DGGITQSPKYLFRKEGQNVTLSCEQNLNHDAMYWYRQDPGQGLRLIYYSQIVNDFQKGDIAEGYSVSREKKESFPLTVTSAQKNPTAFYLCASSKQGNQPQHFGDGTRLSIL.